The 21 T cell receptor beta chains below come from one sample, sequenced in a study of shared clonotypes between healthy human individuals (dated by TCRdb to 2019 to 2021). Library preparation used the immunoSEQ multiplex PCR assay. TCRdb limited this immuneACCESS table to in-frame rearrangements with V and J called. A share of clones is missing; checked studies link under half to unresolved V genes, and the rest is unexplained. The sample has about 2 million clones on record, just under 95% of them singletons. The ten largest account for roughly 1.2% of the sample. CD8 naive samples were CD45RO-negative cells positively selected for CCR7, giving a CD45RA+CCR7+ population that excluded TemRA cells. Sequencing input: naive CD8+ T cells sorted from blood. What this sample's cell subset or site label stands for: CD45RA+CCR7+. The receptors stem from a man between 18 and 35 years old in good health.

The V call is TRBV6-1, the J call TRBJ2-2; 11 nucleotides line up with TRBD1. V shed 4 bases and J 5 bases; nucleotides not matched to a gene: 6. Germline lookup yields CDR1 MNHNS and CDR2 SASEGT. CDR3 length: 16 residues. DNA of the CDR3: TGTGCCAGCAGTGTATCAGGACAGGGGGCAACCGGGGAGCTGTTTTTT. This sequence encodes CASSVSGQGATGELFF.

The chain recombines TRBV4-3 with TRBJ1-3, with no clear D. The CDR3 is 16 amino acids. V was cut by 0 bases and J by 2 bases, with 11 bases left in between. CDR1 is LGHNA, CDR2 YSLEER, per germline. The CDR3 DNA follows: TGCGCCAGCAGCCAAGATGGAGAAGGGACTGGAAACACCATATATTTT. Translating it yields CASSQDGEGTGNTIYF.

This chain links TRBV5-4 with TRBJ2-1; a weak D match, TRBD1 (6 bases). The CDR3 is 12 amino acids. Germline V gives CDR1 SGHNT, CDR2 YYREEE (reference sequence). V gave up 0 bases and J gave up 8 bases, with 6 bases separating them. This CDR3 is CASSLEGDEQFF. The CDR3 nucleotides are TGTGCCAGCAGCTTGGAGGGGGATGAGCAGTTCTTC.

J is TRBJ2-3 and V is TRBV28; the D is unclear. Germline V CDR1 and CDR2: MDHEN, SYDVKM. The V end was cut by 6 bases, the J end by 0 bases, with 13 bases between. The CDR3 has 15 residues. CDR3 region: CASSLATVSTDTQYF. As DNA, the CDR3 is TGTGCCAGCAGCCTCGCGACGGTTAGCACAGATACGCAGTATTTT. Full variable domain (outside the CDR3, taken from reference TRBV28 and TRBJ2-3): DVKVTQSSRYLVKRTGEKVFLECVQDMDHENMFWYRQDPGLGLRLIYFSYDVKMKEKGDIPEGYSVSREKKERFSLILESASTNQTSMYLCASSLATVSTDTQYFGPGTRLTVL.

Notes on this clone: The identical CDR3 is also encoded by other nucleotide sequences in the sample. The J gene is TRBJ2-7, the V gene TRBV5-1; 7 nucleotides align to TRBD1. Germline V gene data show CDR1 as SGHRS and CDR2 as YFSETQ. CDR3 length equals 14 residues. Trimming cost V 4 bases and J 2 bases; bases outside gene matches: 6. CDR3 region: CASSLDRATYEQYF. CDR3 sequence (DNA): TGCGCCAGCAGCCTTGACAGGGCGACCTACGAGCAGTACTTC.

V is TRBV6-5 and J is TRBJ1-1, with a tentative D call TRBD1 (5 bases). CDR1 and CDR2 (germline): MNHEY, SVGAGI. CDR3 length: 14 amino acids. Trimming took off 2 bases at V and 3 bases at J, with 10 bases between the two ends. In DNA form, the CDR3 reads TGTGCCAGCAGTTACAGGGGAGGAGACACTGAAGCTTTCTTT. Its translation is CASSYRGGDTEAFF.

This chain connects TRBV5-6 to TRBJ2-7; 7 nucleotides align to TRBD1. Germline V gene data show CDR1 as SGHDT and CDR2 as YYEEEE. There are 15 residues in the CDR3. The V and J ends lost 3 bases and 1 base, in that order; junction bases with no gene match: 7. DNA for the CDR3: TGTGCCAGCAGCTCCGACAGGGAATCGTCCTACGAGCAGTACTTC. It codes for CASSSDRESSYEQYF.

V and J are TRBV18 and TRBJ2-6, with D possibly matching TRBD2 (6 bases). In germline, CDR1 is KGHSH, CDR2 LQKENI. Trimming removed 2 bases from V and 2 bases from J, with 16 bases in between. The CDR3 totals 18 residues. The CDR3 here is CASSPRAEGIAGANVLTF. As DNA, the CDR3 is TGTGCCAGCTCACCAAGGGCGGAGGGCATCGCTGGGGCCAACGTCCTGACTTTC.

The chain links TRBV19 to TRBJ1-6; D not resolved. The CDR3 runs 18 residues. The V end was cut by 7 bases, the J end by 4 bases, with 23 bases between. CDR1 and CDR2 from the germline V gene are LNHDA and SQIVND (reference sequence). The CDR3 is CASKGGQTTWGYNSPLHF. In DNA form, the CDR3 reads TGTGCCAGTAAAGGAGGGCAAACCACCTGGGGATATAATTCACCCCTCCACTTT.

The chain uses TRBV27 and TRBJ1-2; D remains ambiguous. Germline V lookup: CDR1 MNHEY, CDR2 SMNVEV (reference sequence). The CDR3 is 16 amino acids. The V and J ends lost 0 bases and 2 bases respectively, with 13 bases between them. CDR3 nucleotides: TGTGCCAGCAGTTTATCGGATAGGGAACCGAACTATGGCTACACCTTC. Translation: CASSLSDREPNYGYTF.

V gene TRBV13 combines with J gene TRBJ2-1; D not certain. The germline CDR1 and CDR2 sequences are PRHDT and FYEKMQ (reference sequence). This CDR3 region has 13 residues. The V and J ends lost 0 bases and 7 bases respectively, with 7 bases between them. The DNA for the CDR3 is TGTGCCAGCAGCTTAGGCCTCGAAAATGAGCAGTTCTTC. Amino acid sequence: CASSLGLENEQFF.

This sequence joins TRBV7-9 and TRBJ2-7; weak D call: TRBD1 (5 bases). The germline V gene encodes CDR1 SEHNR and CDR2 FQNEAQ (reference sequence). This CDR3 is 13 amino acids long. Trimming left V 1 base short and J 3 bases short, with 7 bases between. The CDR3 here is CASSLGQYYEQYF. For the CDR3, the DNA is TGTGCCAGCAGCTTAGGACAGTACTACGAGCAGTACTTC.

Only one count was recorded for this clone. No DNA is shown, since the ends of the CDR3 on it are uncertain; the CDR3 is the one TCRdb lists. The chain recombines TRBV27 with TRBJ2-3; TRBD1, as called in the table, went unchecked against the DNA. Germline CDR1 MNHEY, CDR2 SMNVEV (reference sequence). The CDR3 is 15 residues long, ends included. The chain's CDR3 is CASSFGPGLVDTQYF.

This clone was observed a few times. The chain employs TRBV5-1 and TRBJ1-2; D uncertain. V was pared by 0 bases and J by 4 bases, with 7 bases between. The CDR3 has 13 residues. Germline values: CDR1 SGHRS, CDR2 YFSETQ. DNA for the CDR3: TGCGCCAGCAGCTTGGACTGGAGCTATGGCTACACCTTC. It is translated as CASSLDWSYGYTF.

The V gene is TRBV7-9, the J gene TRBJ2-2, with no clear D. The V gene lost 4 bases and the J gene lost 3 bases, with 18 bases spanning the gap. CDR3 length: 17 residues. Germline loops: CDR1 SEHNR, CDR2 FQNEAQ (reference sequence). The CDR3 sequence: CASSSHPRLPDTGELFF. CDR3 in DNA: TGTGCCAGCAGCTCCCATCCCCGTTTGCCCGACACCGGGGAGCTGTTTTTT.

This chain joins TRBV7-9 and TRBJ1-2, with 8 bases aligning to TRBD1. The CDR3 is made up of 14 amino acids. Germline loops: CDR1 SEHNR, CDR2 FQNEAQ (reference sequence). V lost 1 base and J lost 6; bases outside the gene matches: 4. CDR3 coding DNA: TGTGCCAGCAGCTTAGAAGACAGGGGTGATGGCTACACCTTC. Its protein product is CASSLEDRGDGYTF.

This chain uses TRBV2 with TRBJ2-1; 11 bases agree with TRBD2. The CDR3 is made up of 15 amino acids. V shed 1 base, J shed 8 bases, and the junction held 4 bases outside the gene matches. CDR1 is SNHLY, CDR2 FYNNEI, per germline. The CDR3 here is CASSEGSGGADEQFF. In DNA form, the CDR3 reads TGTGCCAGCAGTGAAGGTAGCGGGGGGGCGGATGAGCAGTTCTTC.

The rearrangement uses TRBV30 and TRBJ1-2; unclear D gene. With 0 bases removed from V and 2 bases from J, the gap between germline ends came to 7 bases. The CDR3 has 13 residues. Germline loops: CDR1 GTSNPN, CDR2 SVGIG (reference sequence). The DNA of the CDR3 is TGTGCCTGGAGTGTAGGTGACAACTATGGCTACACCTTC. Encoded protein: CAWSVGDNYGYTF.

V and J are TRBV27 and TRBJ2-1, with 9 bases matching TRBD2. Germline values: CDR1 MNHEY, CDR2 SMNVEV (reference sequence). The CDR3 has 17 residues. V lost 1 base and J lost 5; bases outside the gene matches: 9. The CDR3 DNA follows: TGTGCCAGCAGTTTATATTTTCTAGCGGGACAAGACAATGAGCAGTTCTTC. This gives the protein CASSLYFLAGQDNEQFF.

CDR3 region: CAWGPGNEKLFF. The CDR3 DNA follows: TGTGCCTGGGGACCAGGAAATGAAAAACTGTTTTTT. The chain employs TRBV30 and TRBJ1-4; D not certain. This CDR3 region has 12 residues. CDR1 GTSNPN and CDR2 SVGIG come from the germline V gene (reference sequence). Between the trimmed V and J ends, which lost 5 bases and 5 bases, there was a span of 9 bases.

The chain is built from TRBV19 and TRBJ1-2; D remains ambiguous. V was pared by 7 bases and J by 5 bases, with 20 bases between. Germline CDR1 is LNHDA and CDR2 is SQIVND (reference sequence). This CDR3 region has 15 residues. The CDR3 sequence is CASTFFILDDYGYTF. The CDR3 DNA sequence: TGTGCCAGTACATTTTTCATTCTGGATGATTATGGCTACACCTTC.